What follows are 23 T cell receptor beta chains derived from one specimen sequenced in a study of blood T cell repertoires in COVID-19. The method was immunoSEQ multiplex PCR; TCRdb's version includes in-frame clones alone and lacks a portion of them. This sample yields approximately 210,000 clones, of which about 86% are seen a single time; roughly 14% belongs to the top ten. Sequencing input: PBMCs or T cells enriched from blood (not recorded which). These receptors were collected from a woman aged 45-60 years with acute COVID-19.

A single count supports this clone. This chain uses TRBV27 with TRBJ2-1, with a possible D match to TRBD2 (5 bases). Deletions cut 2 bases from V and 4 bases from J, with 12 bases between. The CDR3 extends over 15 amino acids. Germline lookup yields CDR1 MNHEY and CDR2 SMNVEV (reference sequence). The CDR3 bases are TGTGCCAGCAGTTTAGCAAGCGGCTGGTACAATGAGCAGTTCTTC. Protein sequence: CASSLASGWYNEQFF.

This chain connects TRBV13 to TRBJ2-1, with TRBD2 identical over 8 bases. The CDR3 loop spans 16 amino acids. J was trimmed by 1 base and V by 2 bases; bases with no gene match: 4. Germline V gives CDR1 PRHDT, CDR2 FYEKMQ (reference sequence). The CDR3 DNA sequence: TGTGCCAGCAGCTTAATAGCGGGGAGGTCCTACAATGAGCAGTTCTTC. Encoded protein: CASSLIAGRSYNEQFF.

J is TRBJ2-1 and V is TRBV11-3; a weak D match, TRBD1 (5 bases). The CDR3 is made up of 15 amino acids. Germline assignment: CDR1 SGHNT and CDR2 YENEEA. V was trimmed by 6 bases and J by 4 bases, leaving 16 bases between them. The CDR3 loop reads CASSYNIRVYNEQFF. For the CDR3, the DNA is TGTGCCAGCAGTTATAATATCAGGGTATACAATGAGCAGTTCTTC.

This sequence joins TRBV11-1 and TRBJ2-1; 8 nucleotides line up with TRBD1. V lost 6 bases and J lost 5; bases outside the gene matches: 12. Germline CDR1 reads SGHAT; CDR2 reads FQDESV (reference sequence). This CDR3 has 16 residues. The CDR3 DNA is TGTGCCAGCAGACGTCAGCAGGGGGCGCAGGACAATGAGCAGTTCTTC. The encoded protein is CASRRQQGAQDNEQFF.

The V gene is TRBV28, the J gene TRBJ2-1, with 9 nucleotides matching TRBD1. CDR1 is MDHEN, CDR2 SYDVKM, per germline. The CDR3 spans 16 residues. V was pared by 6 bases and J by 2 bases, with 8 bases of the junction left unmatched. The CDR3 DNA sequence: TGTGCCAGCAGCCCGGGACAGGGAACAACCTACAATGAGCAGTTCTTC. Amino acids: CASSPGQGTTYNEQFF.

V gene TRBV3-1 (or the pseudogene TRBV3-2) combines with J gene TRBJ2-3, with D tentatively TRBD2 (8 bases). The CDR3 spans 18 residues. Trimming stripped 5 bases from V and 5 bases from J, with 26 bases between. Germline CDR1 LGHDT, CDR2 YNNKEL (reference sequence). The CDR3 region is CASSGTASGLDLIDTQYF. The CDR3 nucleotides read TGTGCCAGCAGCGGGACAGCCTCGGGACTAGATTTAATAGATACGCAGTATTTT.

The J gene is TRBJ2-7, the V gene TRBV27; TRBD1 agrees at 10 bases. Germline loops: CDR1 MNHEY, CDR2 SMNVEV (reference sequence). V lost 5 bases to trimming and J lost 4 bases; unmatched junction nucleotides: 8. The CDR3 has 15 amino acids. In DNA, the CDR3 is TGTGCCAGCAGTCCCCGGGACAGGGGAGTTTACGAGCAGTACTTC. Its translation is CASSPRDRGVYEQYF.

The chain uses TRBV20-1 and TRBJ1-2; unclear D gene. The CDR3 has 13 amino acids. V gave up 3 bases and J gave up 2 bases, with 10 bases separating them. Germline assignment: CDR1 DFQATT and CDR2 SNEGSKA (reference sequence). DNA of the CDR3: TGCAGTGCTAGTCCCGGGTCCAACTATGGCTACACCTTC. Translation: CSASPGSNYGYTF.

The chain uses TRBV6-2 or TRBV6-3 and TRBJ1-4, with a possible D match to TRBD1 (6 bases). The V end lost 4 bases, the J end lost 5 bases, and 11 bases lay between the germline ends. The V gene's germline CDR1 is MNHEY and CDR2 SVGEGT. This CDR3 is 14 amino acids long. The CDR3 region has the DNA TGTGCCAGCAGTTCGACAGGCGCCAATGAAAAACTGTTTTTT. Amino acids: CASSSTGANEKLFF.

The chain couples TRBV5-1 to TRBJ1-4, with D possibly TRBD1 on 5 matching bases. V was cut by 0 bases and J by 8 bases, with 17 bases left in between. This CDR3 contains 16 residues. Germline CDR1 and CDR2: SGHRS and YFSETQ. The CDR3 spells CASSLVVGQGDEKLFF. Here the CDR3 DNA reads TGCGCCAGCAGCTTGGTAGTCGGGCAGGGTGACGAAAAACTGTTTTTT. Full variable domain (outside the CDR3, taken from reference TRBV5-1 and TRBJ1-4): KAGVTQTPRYLIKTRGQQVTLSCSPISGHRSVSWYQQTPGQGLQFLFEYFSETQRNKGNFPGRFSGRQFSNSRSEMNVSTLELGDSALYLCASSLVVGQGDEKLFFGSGTQLSVL.

The gene calls are TRBV4-3 and TRBJ2-5, with a weak D call TRBD2 (6 bases). The length of the CDR3 is 15 residues. The V gene's germline CDR1 is LGHNA and CDR2 YSLEER. The germline V and J ends were trimmed by 3 bases and 0 bases, with 11 bases remaining between them. DNA of the CDR3: TGCGCCAGCAGCCACCCCCCTAGCGACCAAGAGACCCAGTACTTC. This sequence encodes CASSHPPSDQETQYF.

The CDR3 spells CASRLDSNTGELFF. Here the CDR3 DNA reads TGTGCCAGCAGACTGGACTCGAACACCGGGGAGCTGTTTTTT. The genes are TRBV13 and TRBJ2-2; D might be TRBD2 (5 bases). Per germline, CDR1 PRHDT and CDR2 FYEKMQ (reference sequence). The CDR3 is made up of 14 amino acids. Trimming removed 6 bases at V and 0 bases at J, with 8 bases between.

The rearrangement links TRBV7-2 to TRBJ1-3, with TRBD1 as a possible D gene (6 bases). V was cut by 1 base and J by 4 bases, with 11 bases left in between. CDR1 and CDR2 (germline): SGHTA, FQGNSA. The CDR3 is made up of 15 amino acids. The CDR3 here is CASSLDRVYGNTIYF. CDR3 in DNA: TGTGCCAGCAGCTTAGACAGGGTCTACGGAAACACCATATATTTT.

The chain recombines TRBV9 with TRBJ2-1; D gene uncertain. The CDR3 extends over 11 amino acids. Germline V CDR1 and CDR2: SGDLS, YYNGEE. With 7 bases removed from V and 5 bases from J, the gap between germline ends came to 7 bases. The CDR3 DNA follows: TGTGCCAGCGGTCAGAACAATGAGCAGTTCTTC. Its protein product is CASGQNNEQFF. Filled out from reference TRBV9 and TRBJ2-1, the complete variable domain reads DSGVTQTPKHLITATGQRVTLRCSPRSGDLSVYWYQQSLDQGLQFLIQYYNGEERAKGNILERFSAQQFPDLHSELNLSSLELGDSALYFCASGQNNEQFFGPGTRLTVL.

The genes are TRBV30 and TRBJ2-1; the D gene is possibly TRBD1 (5 bases). The ends were cut back, 5 bases at V and 3 bases at J, with 14 bases in the middle. Germline loops: CDR1 GTSNPN, CDR2 SVGIG (reference sequence). The CDR3 is 14 residues long. CDR3: CAWGLDRVYNEQFF. The CDR3 coding sequence is TGTGCCTGGGGATTAGACAGAGTCTACAATGAGCAGTTCTTC.

The chain links TRBV27 to TRBJ1-1; D remains unclear. The germline CDR1 and CDR2 sequences are MNHEY and SMNVEV (reference sequence). The length of the CDR3 is 12 residues. With 3 bases removed from V and 7 bases from J, the gap between germline ends came to 9 bases. The CDR3 region has the DNA TGTGCCAGCAGTTTCCCAGGAGGTGAAGCTTTCTTT. This translates into CASSFPGGEAFF.

The chain couples TRBV5-1 to TRBJ2-1, with D perhaps TRBD2 (6 bases). Trimming pared 5 bases from V and 3 bases from J, leaving 15 bases between. CDR3 length: 15 residues. Germline CDR1 is SGHRS and CDR2 is YFSETQ. The CDR3 DNA reads as TGCGCCAGCAGGGGGGGAAGCGGAGTCTACAATGAGCAGTTCTTC. The encoded protein is CASRGGSGVYNEQFF.

The chain couples TRBV7-2 to TRBJ2-5, with D unresolved. Germline V gene lookup returns CDR1 SGHTA and CDR2 FQGNSA. This CDR3 region has 13 residues. V lost 1 base to trimming and J lost 4 bases, with 7 bases between them. CDR3 sequence reads: CASSLVNSETQYF. The CDR3 bases are TGTGCCAGCAGCTTAGTAAACTCAGAGACCCAGTACTTC.

The chain employs TRBV7-8 and TRBJ2-4; D possibly corresponds to TRBD1 (6 bases). Trimming shortened V by 4 bases and J by 7 bases, and 20 bases separated the two germline ends. CDR3 length equals 16 residues. Germline V gene data show CDR1 as SGHVS and CDR2 as FQNEAQ. CDR3 loop: CASSSQGSPTRNIQYF. In DNA form, the CDR3 reads TGTGCCAGCAGCTCACAGGGTTCCCCAACAAGGAACATTCAGTACTTC.

The chain has TRBV10-3 and TRBJ2-5; unclear D gene. CDR3 size: 13 residues. Looked up from germline, CDR1 is ENHRY and CDR2 is SYGVKD. Trimming pared 10 bases from V and 5 bases from J, leaving 17 bases between. CDR3 in amino acids: CATSSTPRETQYF. CDR3 bases: TGTGCCACCTCCTCAACCCCCCGGGAGACCCAGTACTTC.

This chain links TRBV5-1 with TRBJ1-4, with TRBD1 identical over 7 bases. Germline CDR1 and CDR2: SGHRS and YFSETQ. The length of the CDR3 is 15 residues. V lost 1 base to trimming and J lost 8 bases; unmatched junction nucleotides: 8. CDR3 in amino acids: CASSLTGTAVEKLFF. The CDR3 nucleotides read TGCGCCAGCAGCTTGACCGGGACAGCGGTAGAAAAACTGTTTTTT.

The chain links TRBV7-4 to TRBJ2-1, with TRBD1 as a possible D gene (6 bases). Per the germline V gene, CDR1 is SGHVT and CDR2 is SQSDAQ. V was pared by 2 bases and J by 6 bases, with 17 bases between. The CDR3 covers 16 residues. This CDR3 is CASSLLYRTACNEQFF. The CDR3 nucleotides are TGTGCCAGCAGCTTATTGTACAGGACAGCGTGCAATGAGCAGTTCTTC.

The chain is built from TRBV5-4 and TRBJ2-5; 12 bases map to TRBD2. After removal of 4 bases from V and 0 bases from J, the junction contained 10 bases not matched to a gene. This CDR3 contains 18 residues. Germline loops: CDR1 SGHNT, CDR2 YYREEE (reference sequence). Here the CDR3 reads CASSNPPGTSGYQETQYF. The CDR3 bases are TGTGCCAGCAGCAACCCGCCCGGGACTAGCGGGTACCAAGAGACCCAGTACTTC.